This T cell receptor beta chain originates from a study of neurological immune-mediated disorders. On this clonotype: Its antigen is still unknown.

5'RACE with 10-nucleotide random UMIs produced the cDNA. TCRdb processed the 5' RACE reads anew with MiXCR; each CDR3 protein has one entry. This sample has about 43,000 distinct CDR3 sequences; 9.5% to 15% occur once, and the top ten carry over 0.95%. The germline V and J ends were trimmed by 9 bases and 8 bases, with 22 bases remaining between them. The CDR3 totals 14 residues. Regarding the study as a whole: It was HTLV-1-associated myelopathy that showed the most TCR clonal expansion, while multiple sclerosis showed the least, falling below healthy controls. Expanded clones shared no identical CDR3 amino acid sequences across subjects, which suggested private TCR-beta repertoires in all groups.

The sequence derives from a female donor in good health. Sequencing input: PBMCs. V and J are TRBV12-3 or TRBV12-4 and TRBJ2-5; tentatively, D is TRBD2 (6 bases). The CDR3 DNA follows: TGTGCCAGAAGTGAGGGACTCTCCGCGGGTACCCAGTACTTC. It is translated as CARSEGLSAGTQYF.